This is a list of T cell receptor beta chains from one sample in a study of T cells in Graves' hyperthyroidism and ophthalmopathy. TCRdb itself ran the multiplex PCR reads through MiXCR, one entry per CDR3 protein. In the table there are about 570,000 distinct CDR3 sequences, 13% to 15% of which are singletons. The sample consisted of blood. Receptors originate from a woman in her thirties or forties with Graves' hyperthyroidism. Each CDR3 is given with its conserved first and last residue. The D gene is left open where the match is weak. Some rows have no size entry. The others give once, few or many, or a class for an expanded clone.

d_gene	v_gene	j_gene	abundance	CDR3aa	CDR3nt
NA	TRBV28	TRBJ2-3	NA	CASSLLWADTDTQYF	TGTGCCAGCAGTTTGTTATGGGCAGACACAGATACGCAGTATTTT
NA	TRBV5-6	TRBJ1-2	few	CASSVETGVGYGYTF	TGTGCCAGCAGCGTAGAGACAGGAGTTGGCTATGGCTACACCTTC
TRBD1	TRBV6-1	TRBJ2-1	NA	CASSFDRGSEQFF	TGTGCCAGCAGTTTCGACAGGGGGAGTGAGCAGTTCTTC
TRBD2	TRBV9	TRBJ2-2	many	CASSVVERETGELFF	TGTGCCAGCAGCGTAGTTGAGCGGGAGACCGGGGAGCTGTTTTTT
TRBD1	TRBV6-1	TRBJ2-1	NA	CASGTGQYYNEQFF	TGTGCCAGCGGGACGGGACAGTACTACAATGAGCAGTTCTTC
NA	TRBV19	TRBJ1-1	few	CASSPDSGTEAFF	TGTGCCAGTAGCCCCGACAGTGGCACTGAAGCTTTCTTT
TRBD1	TRBV20-1	TRBJ2-7	many	CSASNFQGVNEQYF	TGCAGTGCTAGTAACTTCCAGGGGGTGAACGAGCAGTACTTC
NA	TRBV28	TRBJ2-2	many	CASSHGTPNTGELFF	TGTGCCAGCAGCCACGGGACTCCGAACACCGGGGAGCTGTTTTTT
NA	TRBV18	TRBJ1-3	many	CASSRSGQNSGNTIYF	TGTGCCAGCTCTCGATCCGGGCAGAACTCTGGAAACACCATATATTTT
NA	TRBV28	TRBJ1-2	many	CASSFLGGVSYGYTF	TGTGCCAGCAGTTTTCTCGGTGGCGTGAGCTATGGCTACACCTTC
TRBD1	TRBV7-8	TRBJ2-5	many	CASSLGTGYQETQYF	TGTGCCAGCAGCTTAGGGACAGGGTACCAAGAGACCCAGTACTTC
NA	TRBV9	TRBJ2-1	many	CASSYDVNNEQFF	TGTGCCAGCAGCTACGACGTCAACAATGAGCAGTTCTTC
NA	TRBV10-3	TRBJ2-2	many	CAIKENTGELFF	TGTGCCATCAAAGAGAACACCGGGGAGCTGTTTTTT
NA	TRBV6-5	TRBJ2-2	many	CASSYSFAANTGELFF	TGTGCCAGCAGTTACTCATTCGCAGCGAACACCGGGGAGCTGTTTTTT
TRBD2	TRBV10-1	TRBJ2-3	few	CASSGLATDTQYF	TGCGCCAGCAGTGGACTAGCAACAGATACGCAGTATTTT
NA	TRBV28	TRBJ2-7	many	CASSPQGISYEQYF	TGTGCCAGCAGTCCTCAGGGAATCTCCTACGAGCAGTACTTC
TRBD2	TRBV11-2	TRBJ2-3	few	CASSGSGSDVYF	TGTGCCAGCAGCGGTAGCGGGAGTGATGTGTATTTT
TRBD1	TRBV20-1	TRBJ2-1	NA	CSARPMTGGSYNEQFF	TGCAGTGCTAGACCAATGACAGGGGGCTCCTACAATGAGCAGTTCTTC
TRBD1	TRBV6-1	TRBJ1-6	NA	CASSIRTGNNSPLHF	TGTGCCAGCAGTATCCGGACAGGGAATAATTCACCCCTCCACTTT
TRBD1	TRBV5-1	TRBJ1-2	few	CASSGGQSNYGYTF	TGCGCCAGCAGCGGGGGACAGTCTAACTATGGCTACACCTTC
TRBD2	TRBV30	TRBJ2-2	NA	CAWRSANGLAGGPDTGELFF	TGTGCCTGGAGGTCAGCAAACGGGCTAGCGGGAGGGCCGGACACCGGGGAGCTGTTTTTT
TRBD2	TRBV20-1	TRBJ2-5	many	CSATAGAQETQYF	TGCAGTGCAACAGCGGGAGCTCAAGAGACCCAGTACTTC
NA	TRBV29-1	TRBJ1-5	NA	CSVRGVDQPQHF	TGCAGCGTCAGGGGTGTGGATCAGCCCCAGCATTTT
TRBD1	TRBV5-1	TRBJ2-3	NA	CASSPGTGGRDTQYF	TGCGCCAGCAGCCCCGGGACAGGGGGCAGAGATACGCAGTATTTT
NA	TRBV6-1	TRBJ1-5	NA	CASSVKVWNQPQHF	TGTGCCAGCAGTGTCAAGGTGTGGAATCAGCCCCAGCATTTT
TRBD2	TRBV6-1	TRBJ2-1	NA	CACGVAGQEQFF	TGTGCCTGCGGGGTAGCGGGACAAGAGCAGTTCTTC
NA	TRBV13	TRBJ2-5	many	CASSLAALGTQYF	TGTGCCAGCAGCTTAGCAGCTTTGGGGACCCAGTACTTC
NA	TRBV18	TRBJ2-7	NA	CASSPGATETYEQCF	TGTGCCAGCTCACCGGGGGCCACGGAAACCTACGAGCAGTGCTTC
TRBD1	TRBV25-1	TRBJ2-7	NA	CASRPGQGYHEQYF	TGTGCCAGCAGGCCAGGACAGGGCTACCACGAGCAGTACTTC
NA	TRBV9	TRBJ2-7	many	CASSRGGSSYEQYF	TGTGCCAGCAGCCGGGGAGGCAGCTCCTACGAGCAGTACTTC
NA	TRBV7-2	TRBJ2-6	NA	CASSLAQGSGANVLTF	TGTGCCAGCAGCTTAGCCCAGGGATCTGGGGCCAACGTCCTGACTTTC
TRBD2	TRBV9	TRBJ2-1	NA	CASSVAGGPEREQFF	TGTGCCAGCAGCGTAGCGGGAGGGCCGGAAAGGGAGCAGTTCTTC
NA	TRBV20-1	TRBJ2-5	few	CSARVSPRETQYF	TGCAGTGCTAGAGTTTCCCCTAGGGAGACCCAGTACTTC
TRBD1	TRBV6-1	TRBJ2-5	NA	CASSQFDREETQYF	TGTGCCAGCAGCCAATTTGACAGGGAAGAGACCCAGTACTTC
TRBD2	TRBV20-1	TRBJ2-7	many	CSAPASSGGRNYEQYF	TGCAGTGCCCCGGCTTCTAGCGGGGGTAGGAACTACGAGCAGTACTTC
TRBD2	TRBV30	TRBJ2-2	many	CAWSAGGVRYNTGELFF	TGTGCCTGGTCCGCGGGAGGGGTTCGCTATAACACCGGGGAGCTGTTTTTT
NA	TRBV27	TRBJ2-3	NA	CASSLFPTQRGEVADTQYF	TGTGCCAGCAGTTTATTCCCCACGCAGAGGGGTGAAGTTGCAGATACGCAGTATTTT
TRBD2	TRBV7-9	TRBJ2-3	NA	CASSSRLASTDTQYF	TGTGCCAGCAGCTCCCGACTAGCATCTACAGATACGCAGTATTTT
NA	TRBV12-3/TRBV12-4	TRBJ2-3	many	CASSFWRVGTDTQYF	TGTGCCAGCAGTTTTTGGAGGGTAGGAACAGATACGCAGTATTTT
TRBD2	TRBV20-1	TRBJ2-7	many	CSAVSGRALYEQYF	TGCAGTGCTGTTAGCGGGAGGGCCCTCTACGAGCAGTACTTC
NA	TRBV11-2	TRBJ2-3	many	CASSRGGSTDTQYF	TGTGCCAGCAGCCGTGGAGGGAGCACAGATACGCAGTATTTT
NA	TRBV30	TRBJ1-4	few	CAWSVGLPNEKLFF	TGTGCCTGGAGTGTAGGGTTGCCTAATGAAAAACTGTTTTTT
TRBD2	TRBV24-1	TRBJ2-7	many	CATSDPGTSGLYEQYF	TGTGCCACCAGTGATCCGGGGACTAGCGGACTGTACGAGCAGTACTTC
NA	TRBV25-1	TRBJ2-7	NA	CASSESTQQYF	TGTGCCAGCAGTGAGTCTACCCAGCAGTACTTC
TRBD1	TRBV5-4	TRBJ2-7	NA	CAVETRDRERPYEQYF	TGTGCCGTGGAGACAAGGGACAGGGAACGTCCCTACGAGCAGTACTTC
TRBD2	TRBV7-6	TRBJ2-7	many	CASSPGLAVTYEQYF	TGTGCCAGCAGCCCGGGACTAGCGGTGACCTACGAGCAGTACTTC
NA	TRBV3-1	TRBJ2-1	few	CASSQEGSFAYNEQFF	TGTGCCAGCAGCCAAGAAGGAAGTTTCGCCTACAATGAGCAGTTCTTC
NA	TRBV5-1	TRBJ1-2	NA	CASSVGDNYGYTF	TGCGCCAGCAGCGTAGGGGATAACTATGGCTACACCTTC
TRBD2	TRBV2	TRBJ2-1	many	CASSVGGLAGGNEQFF	TGTGCCAGCAGTGTGGGAGGTCTAGCGGGAGGAAATGAGCAGTTCTTC
TRBD1	TRBV12-3/TRBV12-4	TRBJ2-7	few	CASSSQDRGYEQYF	TGTGCCAGCAGTTCCCAGGACAGGGGGTACGAGCAGTACTTC
TRBD1	TRBV29-1	TRBJ2-5	NA	CSVGGQGKTQYF	TGCAGCGTTGGGGGACAGGGAAAGACCCAGTACTTC
TRBD1	TRBV12-3/TRBV12-4	TRBJ1-2	many	CASSLQGSYTF	TGTGCCAGCAGTCTACAGGGGTCCTACACCTTC
NA	TRBV15	TRBJ2-2	NA	CATGGAGGELFF	TGTGCCACCGGCGGCGCTGGCGGGGAGCTGTTTTTT
TRBD1	TRBV25-1	TRBJ2-1	NA	CASSATGGSSYNEQFF	TGTGCCAGCAGTGCGACAGGGGGGAGCTCCTACAATGAGCAGTTCTTC
TRBD2	TRBV11-2	TRBJ2-3	NA	CASSLEFGGSSVDTQYF	TGTGCCAGCAGCTTAGAATTTGGCGGGAGCTCGGTAGATACGCAGTATTTT